The clone carrying this TCR beta chain was seen a single time. Antigen: not known. The data were obtained in a study of shared clonotypes between healthy human individuals. Whole-study context: Per donor, three plates held CD4 naive cells, three held CD4 memory, two held CD8 naive and one held CD8 memory. General study findings and limits: Non-shared clonotypes had lower generation probabilities than clonotypes shared by all four sorted-subset donors.

Produced via immunoSEQ multiplex PCR; TCRdb's table is partial and in-frame only. The table shows about 2 million clones, with 85% to 95% occurring only once. Healthy adults negative for HIV, lacking recent acute infections or vaccinations, served as donors. The source is a man aged 18 to 30 in good health. The sequenced sample consisted of naive CD4+ T cells sorted from blood. Subset of the sample: CD45RA+ positively selected.

The CDR3 DNA sequence: TGTGCCAGCAGTTTCCGGGACACCACCTACGAGCAGTACTTC. Its translation is CASSFRDTTYEQYF. The chain uses TRBV7-2 and TRBJ2-7; a weak D match, TRBD1 (6 bases). This CDR3 has 14 amino acids. V was cut by 6 bases and J by 2 bases, with 14 bases left in between. Looked up from germline, CDR1 is SGHTA and CDR2 is FQGNSA.